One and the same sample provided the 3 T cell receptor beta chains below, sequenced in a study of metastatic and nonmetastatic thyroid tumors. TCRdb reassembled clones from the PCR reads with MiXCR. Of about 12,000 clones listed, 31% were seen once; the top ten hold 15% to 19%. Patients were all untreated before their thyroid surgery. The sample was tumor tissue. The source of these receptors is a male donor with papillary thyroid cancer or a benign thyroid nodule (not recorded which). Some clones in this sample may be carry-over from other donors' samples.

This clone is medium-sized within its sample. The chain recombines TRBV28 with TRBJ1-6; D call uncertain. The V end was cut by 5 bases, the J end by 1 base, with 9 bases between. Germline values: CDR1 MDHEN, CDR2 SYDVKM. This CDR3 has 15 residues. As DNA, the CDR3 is TGTGCCAGCAGTGCCTACCTTTCCTATAATTCACCCCTCCACTTT. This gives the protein CASSAYLSYNSPLHF.

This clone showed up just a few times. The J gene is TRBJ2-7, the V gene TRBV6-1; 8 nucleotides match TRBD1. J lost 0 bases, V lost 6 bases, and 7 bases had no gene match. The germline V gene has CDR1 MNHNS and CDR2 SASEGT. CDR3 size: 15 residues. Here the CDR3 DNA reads TGTGCCAGCAGCCCGACAGGGGAAGGCTCCTACGAGCAGTACTTC. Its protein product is CASSPTGEGSYEQYF.

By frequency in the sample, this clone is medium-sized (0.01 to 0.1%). The CDR3 DNA sequence: TGTGCCAGCAGATGGGGACAGGGGGGCTCCGAGCAGTACGTC. Its protein is CASRWGQGGSEQYV. The J gene is TRBJ2-7, the V gene TRBV6-1; TRBD1 matches at 11 bases. Trimming cost V 6 bases and J 6 bases; bases outside gene matches: 7. This CDR3 is 14 amino acids long. Germline V gene data show CDR1 as MNHNS and CDR2 as SASEGT.